This T cell receptor beta chain was sequenced in a study of metastatic and nonmetastatic thyroid tumors. The overall study: Across peripheral blood and tumor or nodule tissue samples taken from malignant and benign thyroid patients, the repertoires were compared with one another.

As concerns this clone: Its target is not known.

As originally analysed: Clinicopathological groups of papillary thyroid cancer showed CDR3 differences that were used to build a distant-metastasis classifier. Using MiXCR, TCRdb re-called clones from the PCR reads. TCRdb, not the authors, supplied the V and J calls. The sample holds over 20,000 clones, about 25% seen once. The CDR3 spans 15 residues. Germline CDR1 DFQATT, CDR2 SNEGSKA (reference sequence). V dropped 3 bases and J dropped 6; count of bases not matched to a gene: 11. All patients were untreated before thyroid surgery. Findings and caveats of the study: Benign nodules were reported to have significantly lower TCR beta diversity than malignant thyroid tumors, in blood and tumor.

The specimen was blood. This sequence was found in a female donor with papillary thyroid cancer or a benign thyroid nodule (not recorded which). Some clones in this sample may be carry-over from other donors' samples. The V call is TRBV20-1, the J call TRBJ2-1; 7 positions agree with TRBD2. The CDR3 sequence: CSARVWGGTVNEQFF. CDR3 nucleotides: TGCAGTGCTAGGGTGTGGGGGGGGACGGTCAATGAGCAGTTCTTC.